A selection of T cell receptor beta chains follows, all from one sample in a study of neurological immune-mediated disorders. TCRdb redid the calling of the 5' RACE reads with MiXCR, one entry per CDR3 protein. The table records over 45,000 distinct CDR3 sequences, approximately 3.5% of them present only once. The sequencing input was PBMCs. Receptors originate from a man between 40 and 49 years old with multiple sclerosis. Both conserved end residues are part of each CDR3. The order of the fields is D gene, clone size, J gene, V gene, CDR3 DNA, CDR3 protein. The D gene is left open where the match is weak. The size entry gives once, few or many counts, or a class when the clone is expanded.

D: NA; size: few; J: TRBJ2-5; V: TRBV5-1; DNA: TGCGCCAGCATGCCTGGGGACCTGGGATGGGAGACCCAGTACTTC; CDR3: CASMPGDLGWETQYF
D: TRBD1; size: many; J: TRBJ2-7; V: TRBV28; DNA: TGTGCCAGCAGTTTAGTTTTCGGATTTGGACAGGTCTCCTACGAGCAGTACTTC; CDR3: CASSLVFGFGQVSYEQYF
D: NA; size: many; J: TRBJ1-2; V: TRBV5-1; DNA: TGCGCCAGCAGCTTGGACAACGGATTCTATGGCTACACCTTC; CDR3: CASSLDNGFYGYTF
D: NA; size: many; J: TRBJ2-1; V: TRBV7-9; DNA: TGTGCCAGCAGCTTAGCGCATGACAATGAGCAGTTCTTC; CDR3: CASSLAHDNEQFF
D: NA; size: many; J: TRBJ1-1; V: TRBV29-1; DNA: TGCAGCGTTGGTCGCGTGGCAGGGATAGGGAACACTGAAGCTTTCTTT; CDR3: CSVGRVAGIGNTEAFF
D: NA; size: few; J: TRBJ1-2; V: TRBV5-1; DNA: TGCGCCAGCAGCTTCGGAAAGTCTTATGGCTACACCTTC; CDR3: CASSFGKSYGYTF
D: NA; size: many; J: TRBJ2-2; V: TRBV10-1; DNA: TGCGCCGTACAGTTCGCGAACACCGGGGAGCTGTTTTTT; CDR3: CAVQFANTGELFF
D: TRBD2; size: many; J: TRBJ2-5; V: TRBV10-3; DNA: TGTGCCATCAGTGAGTCTCTAGCGGGGGGCCTGTACCAAGAGACCCAGTACTTC; CDR3: CAISESLAGGLYQETQYF
D: NA; size: many; J: TRBJ2-7; V: TRBV11-1; DNA: TGTGCCAGCAGCTTCAGTGACACCCGGACCTACGAGCAGTACTTC; CDR3: CASSFSDTRTYEQYF
D: TRBD2; size: many; J: TRBJ2-2; V: TRBV20-1; DNA: TGCAGTGCTAGTCGCCCTAGCGGGGTTGGCACCGGGGAGCTGTTTTTT; CDR3: CSASRPSGVGTGELFF
D: TRBD2; size: many; J: TRBJ2-1; V: TRBV12-3/TRBV12-4; DNA: TGTGCCAGCAGTCCTCTAGCGGGGGGCTCCTACAATGAGCAGTTCTTC; CDR3: CASSPLAGGSYNEQFF
D: NA; size: many; J: TRBJ2-3; V: TRBV7-9; DNA: TGTGCCAGCAGCTCTAGAGGGGGGACTAGCACAGATACGCAGTATTTT; CDR3: CASSSRGGTSTDTQYF
D: TRBD2; size: many; J: TRBJ2-3; V: TRBV12-3/TRBV12-4; DNA: TGTGCCATCGGGGGGGTTAGCACAGATACGCAGTATTTT; CDR3: CAIGGVSTDTQYF
D: NA; size: many; J: TRBJ2-1; V: TRBV20-1; DNA: TGCAGTGCCTCTCCTAGGAGCTCCTACAATGAGCAGTTCTTC; CDR3: CSASPRSSYNEQFF
D: TRBD2; size: many; J: TRBJ2-1; V: TRBV9; DNA: TGTGCCAGCAGCGCGGGACTAGGGGACAATGAGCAGTTCTTC; CDR3: CASSAGLGDNEQFF
D: NA; size: many; J: TRBJ1-1; V: TRBV5-1; DNA: TGCGCCAGCAGCTCAACTCAGGGAAACACTGAAGCTTTCTTT; CDR3: CASSSTQGNTEAFF
D: NA; size: many; J: TRBJ2-5; V: TRBV7-7; DNA: TGTGCTAGCAGCTTACTAGGGAGTGGGGAGACCCAGTACTTC; CDR3: CASSLLGSGETQYF
D: NA; size: many; J: TRBJ2-7; V: TRBV4-1; DNA: TGCGCCAGCAGCCAAGTCTGGGGTAGGCCCTACGAGCAGTACTTC; CDR3: CASSQVWGRPYEQYF
D: TRBD1; size: many; J: TRBJ1-1; V: TRBV12-3/TRBV12-4; DNA: TGTGCCAGCAGCCATGACAGGGGACTCACTGAAGCTTTCTTT; CDR3: CASSHDRGLTEAFF
D: NA; size: many; J: TRBJ2-7; V: TRBV2; DNA: TGTGCCAGCAAGGACCTAGCACCGGGTGAGCAGTACTTC; CDR3: CASKDLAPGEQYF
D: TRBD2; size: many; J: TRBJ2-7; V: TRBV7-6; DNA: TGTGCCAGCAGCTTACTCGGGGGGGAGGTCTACGAGCAGTACTTC; CDR3: CASSLLGGEVYEQYF